The entry that follows covers one T cell receptor beta chain sequence. The protocol was immunoSEQ multiplex PCR, while the TCRdb copy is restricted to in-frame clones and leaves out a portion. Of roughly 68,000 clones in the sample, 85% to 90% were seen once. These data come from a study of blood T cell repertoires in COVID-19. The CDR3 has 15 amino acids. Between the trimmed V and J ends, which lost 2 bases and 4 bases, there was a span of 14 bases. Germline CDR1 is LNHDA and CDR2 is SQIVND (reference sequence). The sequence was collected from a woman between 35 and 50 years old who had recovered from COVID-19. The sequenced sample consisted of PBMCs or T cells enriched from blood (not recorded which). The chain employs TRBV19 and TRBJ1-2; perhaps TRBD1 as D (6 bases). In DNA form, the CDR3 reads TGTGCCAGTAGTATAAGGGCAGGGGCGTCCTATGGCTACACCTTC. Its protein product is CASSIRAGASYGYTF.